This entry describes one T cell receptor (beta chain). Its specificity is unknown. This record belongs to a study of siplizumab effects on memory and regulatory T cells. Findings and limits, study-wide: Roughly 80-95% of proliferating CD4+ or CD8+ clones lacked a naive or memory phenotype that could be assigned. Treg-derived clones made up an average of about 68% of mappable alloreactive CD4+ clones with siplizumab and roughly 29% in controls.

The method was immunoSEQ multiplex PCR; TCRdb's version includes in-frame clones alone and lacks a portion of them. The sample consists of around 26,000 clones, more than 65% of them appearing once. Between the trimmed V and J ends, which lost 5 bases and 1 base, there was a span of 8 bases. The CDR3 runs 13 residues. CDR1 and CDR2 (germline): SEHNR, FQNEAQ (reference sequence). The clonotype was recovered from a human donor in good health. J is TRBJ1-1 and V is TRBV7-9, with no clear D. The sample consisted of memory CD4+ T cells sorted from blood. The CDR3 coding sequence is TGTGCCAGCAGCGTACAATGGAACACTGAAGCTTTCTTT. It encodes CASSVQWNTEAFF.